This T cell receptor (beta chain) derives from a study of OX40 agonist ivuxolimab in advanced cancers. General notes on the study: Ivuxolimab, which targeted the costimulatory receptor OX40 (CD134), was an agonistic, fully human IgG2 monoclonal antibody. Prior anti-PD-1, anti-PD-L1 or anti-CTLA-4 therapy was permitted, and checkpoint inhibitors had been received by less than 45% of dose-escalation patients. Partial responses occurred in three dose-escalation patients, of whom one had hepatocellular carcinoma and two had cutaneous melanoma. The dose-escalation cohort was 80% to 90% male with a mean age of about 58 years, ranging from roughly 23 to 90. Of the 50 or so patients in dose escalation, 19 had hepatocellular carcinoma, some 15 had melanoma, 9 had renal cell carcinoma and 9 had head and neck cancer. The point of sequencing TCRbeta in the periphery was to test whether ivuxolimab changed TCR sequence diversity and drove clonal T-cell expansion. The paper describes the monotherapy dose-escalation part (N of about 47 patients) of the phase I trial of ivuxolimab. Intravenous ivuxolimab was administered to patients every 2 weeks at six dose levels: 0.01, 0.1, 0.3, 1.5, 3 and 10 mg/kg.

Regarding this clone: Its antigen is unknown. Base qualities are missing; no much larger clone stands one base away.

Genomic DNA was extracted from sorted cells for sequencing of the TCRbeta CDR3 region. The immunoSEQ Assay was used to sequence the TCRbeta CDR3 regions. In its TCRdb copy, this immuneACCESS table keeps in-frame sequences only and misses some clones. Where compared with another copy, unresolved V genes explain less than half of these, and the others have no known cause. This sample lists just under 100,000 clones; approximately 94% were detected once. About 0.18% of the sample is in the top ten clones. Paper-wide results and their limitations: After ivuxolimab, expanded clones were on average more numerous among CD8+ T cells than among CD4+ T cells. Clonal expansion of both CD4+ and CD8+ blood T cells was observed from baseline to week 6 at doses 0.1 to 3.0 mg/kg. Antigen specificity was not determined for the clonally expanded peripheral T cells. Partial responders in the 0.1-3.0 mg/kg groups had among the lowest normalized peripheral clonal expansion, especially among CD8+ T cells. Low levels of normalized T-cell clonal expansion were also seen in some nonresponding patients.

The trial excluded patients who had a history of autoimmune disease or were on systemic immunosuppression. Peripheral blood for TCR sequencing was collected from all dose cohorts at baseline, on cycle 4 day 1, and on cycle 7 day 1. The samples were taken from a phase I, first-in-human, multicenter, open-label dose-escalation trial of ivuxolimab. Adults with locally advanced or metastatic head and neck squamous cell, hepatocellular, melanoma or renal cell carcinoma were enrolled in the trial. CD4+ and CD8+ T cells were sorted separately from peripheral blood before TCR sequencing. The CDR3, from cysteine to phenylalanine, totals 13 residues. The kept DNA is CDR3 alone, 39 bases in frame from the first base. Trimming takes 5 bases from V and 7 bases from J, and the germline ends sit 11 bases apart. The germline V gene gives CDR1 as MNHNS and CDR2 as SASEGT.

This TCR came from an adult with an advanced solid tumor such as melanoma, head and neck, liver or kidney cancer. The V and J segments used are TRBV6-1 and TRBJ2-2; the D gene is perhaps TRBD2, on 5 matching bases. Sequencing used CD4+ or CD8+ T cells sorted from blood, obtained in a trial of the OX40 agonist ivuxolimab. The CDR3 reads CASSLASFGELFF. The sequenced DNA: TGTGCCAGCAGTCTCGCTAGCTTCGGGGAGCTGTTTTTT.